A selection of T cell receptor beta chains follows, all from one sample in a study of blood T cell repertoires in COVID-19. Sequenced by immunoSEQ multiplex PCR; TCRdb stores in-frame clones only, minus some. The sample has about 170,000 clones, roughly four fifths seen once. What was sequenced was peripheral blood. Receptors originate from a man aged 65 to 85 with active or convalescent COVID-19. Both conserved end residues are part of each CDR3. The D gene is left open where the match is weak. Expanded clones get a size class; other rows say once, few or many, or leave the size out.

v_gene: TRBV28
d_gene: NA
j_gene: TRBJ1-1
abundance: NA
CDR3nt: TGTGCCAGCAGTTTAATGTTAGAGGGATTGAACACTGAAGCTTTCTTT
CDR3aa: CASSLMLEGLNTEAFF

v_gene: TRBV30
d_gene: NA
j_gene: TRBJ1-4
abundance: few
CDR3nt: TGTGCCTGGACGCGTCCAGGGAATGCTAAAAAACTGTTTTTT
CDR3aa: CAWTRPGNAKKLFF

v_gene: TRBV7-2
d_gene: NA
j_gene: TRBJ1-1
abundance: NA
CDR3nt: TGTGCCAGCAGCTTACCGGACAGAACCAAGACTGAAGCTTTCTTT
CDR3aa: CASSLPDRTKTEAFF

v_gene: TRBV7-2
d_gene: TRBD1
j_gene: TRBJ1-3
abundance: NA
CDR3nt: TGTGCCAGCAGCTGGGGACAGCCAGACTCTGGAAACACCATATATTTT
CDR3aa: CASSWGQPDSGNTIYF

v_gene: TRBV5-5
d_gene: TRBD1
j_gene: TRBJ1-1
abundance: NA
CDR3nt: TGTGCCAGCAGCACAACAGGGGGCCGAACTGAAGCTTTCTTT
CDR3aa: CASSTTGGRTEAFF

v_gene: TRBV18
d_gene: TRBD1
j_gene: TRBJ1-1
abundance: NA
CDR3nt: TGTGCCAGCTCACCATGGCGGGACAGTGAAGCTTTCTTT
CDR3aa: CASSPWRDSEAFF

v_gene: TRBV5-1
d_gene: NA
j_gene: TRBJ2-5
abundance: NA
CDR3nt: TGCGCCAGCAGCTTACAGGGACGGTACCAAGAGACCCAGTACTTC
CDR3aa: CASSLQGRYQETQYF

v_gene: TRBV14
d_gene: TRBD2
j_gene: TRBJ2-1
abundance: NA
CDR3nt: TGTGCCAGCAGCCAAGTCTGGCTAGCGGGGAGGAGCTCCTACAATGAGCAGTTCTTC
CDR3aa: CASSQVWLAGRSSYNEQFF

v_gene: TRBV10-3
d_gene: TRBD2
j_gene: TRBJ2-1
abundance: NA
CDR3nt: TGTGCCATCAGCGCCGAGGGCGGGAGGGCTATAAGCTATGAGCAGTTCTTC
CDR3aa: CAISAEGGRAISYEQFF

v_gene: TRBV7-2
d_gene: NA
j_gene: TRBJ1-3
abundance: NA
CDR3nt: TGTGCCAGCAGCTTAGGACAGAACTCTGGAAACACCATATATTTT
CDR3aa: CASSLGQNSGNTIYF

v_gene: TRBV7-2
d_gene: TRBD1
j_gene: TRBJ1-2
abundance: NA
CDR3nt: TGTGCCAGCAGCTTTGGGACAGATAATAACTATGGCTACACCTTC
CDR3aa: CASSFGTDNNYGYTF

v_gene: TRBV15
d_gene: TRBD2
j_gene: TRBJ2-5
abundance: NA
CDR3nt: TGTGCCACCAGTCTCCGCCTCTCTAGCGGGGGGGCCCAAGAGACCCAGTACTTC
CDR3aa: CATSLRLSSGGAQETQYF

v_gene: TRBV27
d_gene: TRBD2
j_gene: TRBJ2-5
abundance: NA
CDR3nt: TGTGCCAGCAGCCGGGGACTAGTCCAAGAGACCCAGTACTTC
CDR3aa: CASSRGLVQETQYF

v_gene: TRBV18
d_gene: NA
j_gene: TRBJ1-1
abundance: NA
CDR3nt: TGTGCCAGCTCACCACCGACAACGAACACTGAAGCTTTCTTT
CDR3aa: CASSPPTTNTEAFF

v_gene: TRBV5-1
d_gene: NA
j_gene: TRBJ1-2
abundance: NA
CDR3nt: TGCGCCAGCAGCTTGGGTTCGACAGCCCCTAACTATGGCTACACCTTC
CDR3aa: CASSLGSTAPNYGYTF

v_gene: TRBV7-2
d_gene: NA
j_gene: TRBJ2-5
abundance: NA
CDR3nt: TGTGCCAGCAGCTTAGACAGGGCTAAAGAGACCCAGTACTTC
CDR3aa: CASSLDRAKETQYF

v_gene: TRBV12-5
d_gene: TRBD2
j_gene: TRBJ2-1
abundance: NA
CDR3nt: TGTGCTAGTGGTCTATCCCGCGGGGGGCAAAGCTCCTACAATGAGCAGTTCTTC
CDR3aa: CASGLSRGGQSSYNEQFF

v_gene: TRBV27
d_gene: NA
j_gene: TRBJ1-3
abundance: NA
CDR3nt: TGTGCCAGCAGTTTCGGGATGAGTGGAAACACCATATATTTT
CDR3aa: CASSFGMSGNTIYF

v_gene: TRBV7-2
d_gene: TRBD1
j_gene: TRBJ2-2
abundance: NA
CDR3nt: TGTGCCAGCAGCTTCCCTCCAGGGGGCCGGACCGGGGAGCTGTTTTTT
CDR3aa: CASSFPPGGRTGELFF

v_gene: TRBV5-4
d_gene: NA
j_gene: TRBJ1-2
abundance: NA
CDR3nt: TGTGCCAGCAGCCCGCCGACAGCTAACTATGGCTACACCTTC
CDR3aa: CASSPPTANYGYTF

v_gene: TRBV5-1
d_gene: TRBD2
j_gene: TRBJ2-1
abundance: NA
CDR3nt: TGCGCCAGCAGCTTGGGGACTAGCGGGGACAATGAGCAGTTCTTC
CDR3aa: CASSLGTSGDNEQFF

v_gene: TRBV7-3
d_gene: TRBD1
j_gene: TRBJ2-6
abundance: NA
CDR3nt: TGTGCCAGCAGCTTATGGGGACAGGGCTTCTCTGGGGCCAACGTCCTGACTTTC
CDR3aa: CASSLWGQGFSGANVLTF

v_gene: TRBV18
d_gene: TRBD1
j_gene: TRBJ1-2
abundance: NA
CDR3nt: TGTGCCAGCTCACCGTCGGAGACAGGGTTGGGCTACACCTTC
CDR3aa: CASSPSETGLGYTF

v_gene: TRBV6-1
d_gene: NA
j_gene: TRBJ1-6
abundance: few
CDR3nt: TGTGCCAGCAGTGAAAATAAGGGGCTTTCGGATTCACCCCTCCACTTT
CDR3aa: CASSENKGLSDSPLHF

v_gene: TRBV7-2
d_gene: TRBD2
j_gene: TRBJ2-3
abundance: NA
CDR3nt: TGTGCCAGCAGCCAGCGGGGGGGTTATGGAGATACGCAGTATTTT
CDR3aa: CASSQRGGYGDTQYF

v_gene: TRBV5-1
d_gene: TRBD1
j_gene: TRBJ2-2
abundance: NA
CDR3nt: TGCGCCAGCAGCTTGACGAAGGGGGCGGGCACCGGGGAGCTGTTTTTT
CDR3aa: CASSLTKGAGTGELFF

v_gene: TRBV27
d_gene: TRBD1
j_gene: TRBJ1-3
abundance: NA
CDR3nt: TGTGCCAGCAGTTCCTCCGGACAGGGGGTACCAGGAAACACCATATATTTT
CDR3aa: CASSSSGQGVPGNTIYF

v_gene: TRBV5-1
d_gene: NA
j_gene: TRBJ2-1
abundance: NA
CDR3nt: TGCGCCAGCAACAGCTTGGTGGTACAGGGAGCGTATGAGCAGTTCTTC
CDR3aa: CASNSLVVQGAYEQFF

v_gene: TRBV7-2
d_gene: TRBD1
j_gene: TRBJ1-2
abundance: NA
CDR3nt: TGTGCCAGCAGCTTAACCCCCTCGACAGGGGTCGGGGGCTACACCTTC
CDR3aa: CASSLTPSTGVGGYTF

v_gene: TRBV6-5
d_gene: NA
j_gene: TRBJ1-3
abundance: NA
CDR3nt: TGTGCCAGCTCGGGTCCCGGAAACACCATATATTTT
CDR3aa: CASSGPGNTIYF

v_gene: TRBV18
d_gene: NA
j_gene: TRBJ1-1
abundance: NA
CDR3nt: TGTGCCAGCTCACCACCGGTCCAGGGCGACACTGAAGCTTTCTTT
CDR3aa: CASSPPVQGDTEAFF

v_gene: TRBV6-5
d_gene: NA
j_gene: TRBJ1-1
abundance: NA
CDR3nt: TGTGCCAGCAGTTACTCCAGGACTAACACTGAAGCTTTCTTT
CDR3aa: CASSYSRTNTEAFF

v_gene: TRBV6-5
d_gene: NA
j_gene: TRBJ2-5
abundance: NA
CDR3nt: TGTGCCAGCAACGGATGGGGAGGAGAGACCCAGTACTTC
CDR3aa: CASNGWGGETQYF

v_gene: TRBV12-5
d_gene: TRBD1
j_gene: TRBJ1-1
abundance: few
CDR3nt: TGTGCTAGTGGATTGACAGGGGGAAGCACTGAAGCTTTCTTT
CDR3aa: CASGLTGGSTEAFF

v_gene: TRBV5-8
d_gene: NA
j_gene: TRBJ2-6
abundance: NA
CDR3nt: TGTGCCAGCAGCTTGGCCCCGGCGGGCCCCGTTAAGGCCAACGTCCTGACTTTC
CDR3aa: CASSLAPAGPVKANVLTF

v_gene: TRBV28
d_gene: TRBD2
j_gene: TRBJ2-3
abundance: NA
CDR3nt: TGTGCCAGCAGTACCCCTAGCGGGAGCGGCCTAGATACGCAGTATTTT
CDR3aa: CASSTPSGSGLDTQYF

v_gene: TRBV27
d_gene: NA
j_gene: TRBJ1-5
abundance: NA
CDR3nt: TGTGCCAGCAGTTTATCGTCACAATACAATCAGCCCCAGCATTTT
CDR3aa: CASSLSSQYNQPQHF

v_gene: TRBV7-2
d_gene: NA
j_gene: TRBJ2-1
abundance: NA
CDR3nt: TGTGCCAGCAGCTTATCACCCCAGGGCTCCTACAATGAGCAGTTCTTC
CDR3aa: CASSLSPQGSYNEQFF

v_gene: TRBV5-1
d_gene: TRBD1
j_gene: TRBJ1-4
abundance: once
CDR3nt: TGCGCCAGCAGCTTGGGGGACAGGGGGCGCGGTGAAAAACTGTTTTTT
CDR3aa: CASSLGDRGRGEKLFF

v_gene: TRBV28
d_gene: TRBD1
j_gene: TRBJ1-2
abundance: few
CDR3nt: TGTGCCAGCAGTTTATCGGACAGGGAGGGCGGCTACACCTTC
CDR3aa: CASSLSDREGGYTF

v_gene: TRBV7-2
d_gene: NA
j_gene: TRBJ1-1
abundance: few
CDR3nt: TGTGCCAGCAGCTTCCAGGGAAAGAACACTGAAGCTTTCTTT
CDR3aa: CASSFQGKNTEAFF

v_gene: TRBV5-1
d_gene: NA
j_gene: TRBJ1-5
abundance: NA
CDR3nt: TGCGCCAGCAGCTTGGGGGGCGCCGGCAATCAGCCCCAGCATTTT
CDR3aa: CASSLGGAGNQPQHF

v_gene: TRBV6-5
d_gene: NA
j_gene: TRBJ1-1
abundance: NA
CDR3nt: TGTGCCAGCAGTTACCAATCGAACACTGAAGCTTTCTTT
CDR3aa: CASSYQSNTEAFF

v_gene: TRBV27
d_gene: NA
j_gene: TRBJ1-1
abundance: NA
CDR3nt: TGTGCCAGCAGCAAGATCGGGAGGGGGGACACAGTACTTGAAGCTTTCTTT
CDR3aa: CASSKIGRGDTVLEAFF

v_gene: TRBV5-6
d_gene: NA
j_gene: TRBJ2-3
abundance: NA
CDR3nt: TGTGCCAGCAGCTTCCTGAGGGCGGATACGCAGTATTTT
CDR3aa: CASSFLRADTQYF

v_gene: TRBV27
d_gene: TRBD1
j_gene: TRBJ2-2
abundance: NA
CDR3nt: TGTGCCAGCAGTACAGGGGAGTCCGGGGAGCTGTTTTTT
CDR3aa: CASSTGESGELFF

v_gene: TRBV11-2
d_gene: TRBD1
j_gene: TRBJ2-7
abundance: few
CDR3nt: TGTGCCAGCAGCCGACAGGGGTACGAGCAGTACTTC
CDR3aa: CASSRQGYEQYF

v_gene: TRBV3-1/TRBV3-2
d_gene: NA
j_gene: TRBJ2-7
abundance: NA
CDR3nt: TGTGCCAGCAGCCTCCGGACACAACAACTCCACGAGCAGTACTTC
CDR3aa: CASSLRTQQLHEQYF

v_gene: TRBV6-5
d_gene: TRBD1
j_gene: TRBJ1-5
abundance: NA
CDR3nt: TGTGCCAGCAGTAAGGACAGGGACAACAGCCAGGAGCATTTT
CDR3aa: CASSKDRDNSQEHF

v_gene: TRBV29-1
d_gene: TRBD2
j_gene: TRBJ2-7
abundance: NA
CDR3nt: TGCAGCGTTGAAGATCGGGGACTAGCGGGAACCTACGAGCAGTACTTC
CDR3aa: CSVEDRGLAGTYEQYF

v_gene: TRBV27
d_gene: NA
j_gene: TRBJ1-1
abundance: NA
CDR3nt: TGTGCCAGCAGTTTACGGGGGGCGATGAACACTGAAGCTTTCTTT
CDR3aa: CASSLRGAMNTEAFF

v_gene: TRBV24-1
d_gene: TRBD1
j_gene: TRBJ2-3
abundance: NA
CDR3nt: TGTGCCACCAGTGATTCCGGGACAGGGAGCACAGATACGCAGTATTTT
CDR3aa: CATSDSGTGSTDTQYF

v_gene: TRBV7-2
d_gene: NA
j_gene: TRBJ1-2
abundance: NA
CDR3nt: TGTGCCAGCAGCAAAGACGTTGGCGGGGGGCGCTATGGCTACACCTTC
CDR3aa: CASSKDVGGGRYGYTF

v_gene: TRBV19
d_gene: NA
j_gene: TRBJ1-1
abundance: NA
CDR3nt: TGTGCCAGTAGTAGGCCGGGCACTGAAGCTTTCTTT
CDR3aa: CASSRPGTEAFF